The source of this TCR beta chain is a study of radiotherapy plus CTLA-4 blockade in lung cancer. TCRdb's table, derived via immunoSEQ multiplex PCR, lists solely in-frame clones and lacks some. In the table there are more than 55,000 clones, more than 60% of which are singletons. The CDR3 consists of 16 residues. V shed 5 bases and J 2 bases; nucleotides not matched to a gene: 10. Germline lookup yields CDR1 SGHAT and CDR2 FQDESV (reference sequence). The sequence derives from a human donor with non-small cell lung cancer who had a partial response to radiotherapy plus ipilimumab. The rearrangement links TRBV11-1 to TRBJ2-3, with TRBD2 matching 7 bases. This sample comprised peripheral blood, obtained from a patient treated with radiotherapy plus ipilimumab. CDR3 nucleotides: TGTGCCAGCAGCACCGCCCGGGGGGAAAACACAGATACGCAGTATTTT. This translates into CASSTARGENTDTQYF.